This T cell receptor (beta chain) emerged from a study of regulatory T cells in long-lasting Graves disease. Study-wide results and caveats: The study found TRBV28, TRBJ1-2 and TRBJ2-5 favored in persistent disease.

For TCR beta, libraries came from iRepertoire HTBI primers and Arm-PCR of CDR3 regions. TCRdb fed the multiplex PCR reads into MiXCR, producing one record per CDR3 protein. This sample has about 560,000 distinct CDR3 sequences, with 15% to 20% found just once. Ten or more counts support this clonotype. The antigen remains undetermined. The V end was cut by 3 bases, the J end by 2 bases, with 13 bases between. Germline loops: CDR1 SGHVS, CDR2 FQNEAQ. This CDR3 region has 15 residues. Time point given: newly diagnosed GD, antithyroid drugs for less than 3 months. Researchers made the TCR library from RNA that was extracted from PBMCs. These data are also associated with another study on T cells in Graves' hyperthyroidism and ophthalmopathy. That source notes: Each diagnosis was grounded in clinical symptoms, serum thyroxine and TRAb, thyroid ultrasound, and orbital computed tomography.

This chain joins TRBV7-8 and TRBJ2-5; no clear D gene. The sequence was obtained from a man in his late teens or twenties with Graves disease. The source was peripheral blood mononuclear cells (PBMCs), collected at new diagnosis, from a patient treated with antithyroid drugs. For the CDR3, the DNA is TGTGCCAGCAGCTTCAAGACGACATGGCAAGAGACCCAGTACTTC. Amino acid sequence: CASSFKTTWQETQYF.